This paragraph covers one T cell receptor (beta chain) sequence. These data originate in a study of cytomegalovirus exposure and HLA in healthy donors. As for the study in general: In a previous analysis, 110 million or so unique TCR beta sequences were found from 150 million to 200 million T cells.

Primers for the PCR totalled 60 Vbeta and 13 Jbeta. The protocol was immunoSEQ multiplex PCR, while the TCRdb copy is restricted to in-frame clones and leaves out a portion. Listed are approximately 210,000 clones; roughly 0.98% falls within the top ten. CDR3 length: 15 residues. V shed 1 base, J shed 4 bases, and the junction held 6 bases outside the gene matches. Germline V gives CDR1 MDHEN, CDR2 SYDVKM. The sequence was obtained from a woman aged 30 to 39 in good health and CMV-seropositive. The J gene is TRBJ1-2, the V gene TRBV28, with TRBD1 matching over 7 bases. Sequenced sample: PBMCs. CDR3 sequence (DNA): TGTGCCAGCAGTTTATCCCGACAGGGTAGCTATGGCTACACCTTC. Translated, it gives CASSLSRQGSYGYTF.